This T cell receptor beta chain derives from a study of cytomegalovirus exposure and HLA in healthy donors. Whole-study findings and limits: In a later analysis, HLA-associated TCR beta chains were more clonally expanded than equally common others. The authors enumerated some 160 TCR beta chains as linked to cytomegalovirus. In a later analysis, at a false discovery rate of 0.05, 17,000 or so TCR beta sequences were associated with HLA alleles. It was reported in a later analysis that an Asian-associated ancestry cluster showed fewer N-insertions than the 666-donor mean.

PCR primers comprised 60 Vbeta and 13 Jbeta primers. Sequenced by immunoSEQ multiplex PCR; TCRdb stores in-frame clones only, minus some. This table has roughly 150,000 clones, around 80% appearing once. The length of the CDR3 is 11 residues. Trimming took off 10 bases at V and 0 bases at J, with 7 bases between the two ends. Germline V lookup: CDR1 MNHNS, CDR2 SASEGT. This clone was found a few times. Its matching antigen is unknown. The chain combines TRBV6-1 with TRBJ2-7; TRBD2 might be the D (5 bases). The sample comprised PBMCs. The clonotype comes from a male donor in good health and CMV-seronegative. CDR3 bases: TGTGCCACCCGGGACTCCTACGAGCAGTACTTC. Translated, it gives CATRDSYEQYF.